This is a list of T cell receptor beta chains from one sample in a study of beta chain features in type 1 diabetes. Sequencing used immunoSEQ multiplex PCR; TCRdb keeps in-frame clones, though not all of them. The data contain under 300,000 clones, 7.5% to 9.5% of them singletons. The sequenced sample consisted of central memory CD4+ T cells from blood. These receptors originate from a woman between 18 and 29 years old in good health. CDR3s leave out the opening cysteine and the closing phenylalanine or tryptophan. D genes are given only for firm matches.

D	V	J	CDR3
NA	TRBV5-1	TRBJ1-1	ASSFREVGRAF
NA	TRBV10-3	TRBJ1-1	AISASGLEDTEAF
NA	TRBV7-3	TRBJ2-5	ASSLIPGPESNRY
TRBD1	TRBV5-4	TRBJ1-6	ASSLAGTGDSPLH
NA	TRBV29-1	TRBJ2-3	SVEARGYTDTQY
NA	TRBV23-1	TRBJ1-2	ASSQWVEVRYGYT
NA	TRBV5-6	TRBJ2-5	ASSQATGGETQY
NA	TRBV10-3	TRBJ2-3	AISQDRPSTDTQY
TRBD1	TRBV5-1	TRBJ2-3	ASSPRTGKAAGDTQY
NA	TRBV2	TRBJ1-1	ASSVGQNTEAF
TRBD2	TRBV7-2	TRBJ2-1	ASSSSGRLYNEQF
NA	TRBV29-1	TRBJ1-1	SVGSTAMNTEAF
NA	TRBV5-6	TRBJ1-2	ASSSSRDPAYYGYT
NA	TRBV7-9	TRBJ2-1	ASSLPSANEQF
NA	TRBV14	TRBJ2-5	ASSRAFGRQETQY
NA	TRBV27	TRBJ1-5	ASSFQRQSNQPQH
TRBD2	TRBV19	TRBJ2-1	ASSPGGGGEQF
NA	TRBV18	TRBJ1-1	ASSIAIMNTEAF
TRBD1	TRBV6-5	TRBJ2-2	ASSRDREGTGELF
NA	TRBV29-1	TRBJ2-1	SHTGGGSLDEQF
NA	TRBV7-6	TRBJ2-5	ASSSQYQETQY
NA	TRBV7-9	TRBJ1-2	ASSLGAGSNYGYT
NA	TRBV28	TRBJ1-5	ATRGNQPQH
NA	TRBV5-1	TRBJ2-6	ASSTGQPLPASGANVLT
NA	TRBV5-1	TRBJ1-3	ASSAFGSSGNTIY
TRBD1	TRBV30	TRBJ1-2	AWSDRGGGYT
NA	TRBV6-5	TRBJ2-4	ASSYSSDSGSIQY
NA	TRBV4-3	TRBJ2-7	ASSQGLGEREQY
TRBD2	TRBV29-1	TRBJ2-3	SGRTSGAVGTQY
TRBD1	TRBV27	TRBJ1-6	ASRLDAGQGRSPLH
TRBD1	TRBV7-9	TRBJ2-3	ASSPRTGGGDTQY
TRBD2	TRBV7-2	TRBJ2-1	ASSPDRLAGDEQF